The rows below give T cell receptor beta chains drawn from one sample of a study of blood T cell repertoires in COVID-19. Repertoires were generated with immunoSEQ multiplex PCR, while TCRdb's copy carries only in-frame clones and drops some. Altogether approximately 200,000 clones are present, approximately 80% being singletons, with the ten largest covering about 10%. Sequencing was done on a sample of peripheral blood. The receptors shown here come from a woman of 80 years or more with acute or convalescent COVID-19. The CDR3 runs from the conserved cysteine through the conserved F or W. D genes are given only for firm matches. Not all rows give a size; the values are once, few, many and, for expanded clones, a class.

clone size	J gene	D gene	V gene	CDR3 protein	CDR3 DNA
once	TRBJ2-7	TRBD2	TRBV7-3	CASSPTGTSGTYEQYF	TGTGCCAGCAGCCCTACCGGGACTAGCGGAACCTACGAGCAGTACTTC
.	TRBJ2-5	TRBD2	TRBV10-2	CASSESLADQETQYF	TGCGCCAGCAGTGAGTCCCTAGCGGACCAAGAGACCCAGTACTTC
.	TRBJ2-1	TRBD2	TRBV7-3	CASSRLAEKNNEQFF	TGTGCCAGCAGCCGCCTAGCGGAAAAAAACAATGAGCAGTTCTTC
.	TRBJ1-3	.	TRBV5-3	CARSLEGGSGNTIYF	TGTGCCAGAAGCTTGGAAGGGGGATCTGGAAACACCATATATTTT
.	TRBJ1-2	TRBD1	TRBV12-3/TRBV12-4	CASSLQGAEGYTF	TGTGCCAGCAGTTTACAGGGGGCCGAAGGCTACACCTTC
few	TRBJ2-5	TRBD1	TRBV12-5	CASARGTGSQTQYF	TGTGCTAGTGCCAGGGGGACGGGAAGTCAGACCCAGTACTTC
.	TRBJ2-1	.	TRBV7-2	CASSLDYMSGDNEQFF	TGTGCCAGCAGCTTAGATTACATGTCGGGAGACAATGAGCAGTTCTTC
.	TRBJ2-7	.	TRBV18	CASSKQAAYEQYF	TGTGCCAGCTCAAAGCAGGCAGCCTACGAGCAGTACTTC
.	TRBJ1-4	.	TRBV19	CASRDRLNEKLFF	TGTGCCAGTAGAGACAGGTTGAATGAAAAACTGTTTTTT
.	TRBJ2-7	.	TRBV27	CASSLSGGSNHEQYF	TGTGCCAGCAGTTTATCGGGGGGATCGAACCACGAGCAGTACTTC
.	TRBJ2-2	TRBD2	TRBV7-2	CASSLLRGGPWELFF	TGTGCCAGCAGCTTACTCCGGGGGGGGCCCTGGGAGCTGTTTTTT
.	TRBJ2-3	TRBD2	TRBV2	CASNVAGGGTDTQYF	TGTGCCAGCAACGTAGCGGGAGGAGGCACAGATACGCAGTATTTT
.	TRBJ1-4	.	TRBV25-1	CASSDWDKGVTNEKLFF	TGTGCCAGCAGTGACTGGGACAAGGGAGTTACTAATGAAAAACTGTTTTTT
.	TRBJ1-5	.	TRBV12-5	CASGLARYSNQPQHF	TGTGCTAGTGGTTTAGCCAGGTATAGCAATCAGCCCCAGCATTTT
.	TRBJ1-4	.	TRBV6-5	CASSLPATGSEKLFF	TGTGCCAGCAGTCTGCCGGCGACGGGGAGTGAAAAACTGTTTTTT
.	TRBJ1-5	.	TRBV28	CASSLQGPRNQPQHF	TGTGCCAGCAGTCTACAGGGACCGCGCAATCAGCCCCAGCATTTT
.	TRBJ1-2	.	TRBV7-2	CASSPDNSYGYTF	TGTGCCAGCAGCCCCGATAACTCTTATGGCTACACCTTC
.	TRBJ1-6	TRBD1	TRBV6-6	CASTSLDRANSPLHF	TGTGCCAGCACCTCCCTGGACAGGGCGAATTCACCCCTCCACTTT
few	TRBJ1-1	TRBD1	TRBV29-1	CSVEIGQGNTEAFF	TGCAGCGTTGAAATAGGACAGGGGAACACTGAAGCTTTCTTT
once	TRBJ1-5	.	TRBV28	CASSSGTRYQPQHF	TGTGCCAGCAGTTCGGGGACAAGATATCAGCCCCAGCATTTT
.	TRBJ1-1	TRBD1	TRBV6-6	CASSYPTGQNTEAFF	TGTGCCAGCAGTTACCCGACAGGGCAGAACACTGAAGCTTTCTTT
.	TRBJ1-1	.	TRBV7-2	CASSRTRWASNTEAFF	TGTGCCAGCAGCCGTACAAGATGGGCATCGAACACTGAAGCTTTCTTT
.	TRBJ2-3	.	TRBV6-6	CASTPPANGADTQYF	TGTGCCAGCACTCCGCCGGCAAACGGGGCAGATACGCAGTATTTT
.	TRBJ2-2	.	TRBV6-4	CASSVGVRTGELFF	TGTGCCAGCAGCGTCGGGGTGAGGACCGGGGAGCTGTTTTTT
.	TRBJ2-1	TRBD2	TRBV7-9	CASSWRLAEEQFF	TGTGCCAGCAGCTGGCGACTAGCGGAGGAGCAGTTCTTC
many	TRBJ2-1	.	TRBV5-1	CASSATLGQSNEQFF	TGCGCCAGCAGCGCGACCTTGGGCCAGTCCAATGAGCAGTTCTTC
.	TRBJ1-2	.	TRBV6-2/TRBV6-3	CASSYSGTQGIVYGYTF	TGTGCCAGCAGTTACTCAGGGACACAGGGTATCGTCTATGGCTACACCTTC
.	TRBJ1-1	.	TRBV5-4	CASSIARGGGAFF	TGTGCCAGCAGTATTGCCAGGGGCGGGGGAGCTTTCTTT
.	TRBJ1-2	TRBD1	TRBV11-2	CASSLAGTGYTF	TGTGCCAGCAGCTTGGCCGGGACAGGGTACACCTTC
.	TRBJ1-5	TRBD1	TRBV30	CAWRMGTANQPQHF	TGTGCCTGGAGAATGGGGACAGCCAATCAGCCCCAGCATTTT
.	TRBJ2-5	TRBD2	TRBV7-8	CASSLEVGGAETQYF	TGTGCCAGCAGCCTAGAAGTCGGGGGGGCGGAGACCCAGTACTTC
.	TRBJ1-1	TRBD1	TRBV19	CASIPMGQGYTEAFF	TGTGCCAGTATTCCCATGGGACAGGGATACACTGAAGCTTTCTTT
.	TRBJ1-2	.	TRBV12-5	CASGLVLFPQASTNYGYTF	TGTGCTAGTGGTTTGGTACTATTTCCACAGGCGTCTACTAACTATGGCTACACCTTC
few	TRBJ2-3	.	TRBV18	CASSPWGGPTDTQYF	TGTGCCAGCTCTCCGTGGGGGGGGCCCACAGATACGCAGTATTTT
few	TRBJ2-5	TRBD2	TRBV19	CASTPREGFETQYF	TGTGCCAGTACCCCCAGGGAGGGATTCGAGACCCAGTACTTC
.	TRBJ1-6	TRBD1	TRBV7-9	CASSLQGGNNSPLHF	TGTGCCAGCAGCTTACAGGGGGGTAATAATTCACCCCTCCACTTT
.	TRBJ1-2	.	TRBV5-1	CASSLGQSNYGYTF	TGCGCCAGCAGCTTGGGACAGAGCAACTATGGCTACACCTTC
.	TRBJ2-7	.	TRBV1	CTSSQNRDYSYEQYF	TGCACCAGCAGCCAAAACCGGGACTACTCCTACGAGCAGTACTTC
.	TRBJ2-1	TRBD2	TRBV11-3	CASSSTSGGSYNEQFF	TGTGCCAGCAGCTCGACTAGCGGGGGGTCTTACAATGAGCAGTTCTTC
.	TRBJ2-7	TRBD2	TRBV12-3/TRBV12-4	CATRRGGNYEQYF	TGTGCCACTAGGCGGGGGGGGAACTACGAGCAGTACTTC
.	TRBJ1-2	TRBD1	TRBV12-3/TRBV12-4	CASSLGQGYGYTF	TGTGCCAGCAGTTTGGGACAGGGCTATGGCTACACCTTC
.	TRBJ1-4	TRBD1	TRBV5-1	CASSYSGGEEKLFF	TGCGCCAGCAGCTACTCAGGGGGCGAAGAAAAACTGTTTTTT
.	TRBJ2-7	.	TRBV6-1	CASSEVYSGAYEQYF	TGTGCCAGCAGTGAAGTCTATTCAGGTGCCTACGAGCAGTACTTC
.	TRBJ1-6	TRBD1	TRBV10-1	CASSEAQGAEFPLHF	TGCGCCAGCAGTGAAGCACAGGGGGCTGAATTTCCCCTCCACTTT
.	TRBJ1-2	.	TRBV28	CASSPTAGGFGYGYTF	TGTGCCAGCAGTCCAACCGCGGGGGGGTTCGGCTATGGCTACACCTTC
.	TRBJ1-1	.	TRBV21-1	CASSILPTALDTEAFF	TGTGCCAGCAGTATCCTACCGACAGCTCTGGACACTGAAGCTTTCTTT
.	TRBJ1-1	.	TRBV7-2	CASSLVTVSTAEAFF	TGTGCCAGCAGCTTAGTCACGGTCTCGACAGCTGAAGCTTTCTTT
.	TRBJ2-7	.	TRBV11-3	CASSLNVGYYEQYF	TGTGCCAGCAGCTTAAATGTCGGGTACTACGAGCAGTACTTC
few	TRBJ2-1	TRBD2	TRBV5-4	CASSRSGGGGSYNEQFF	TGTGCCAGCAGCCGGAGTGGCGGGGGGGGATCCTACAATGAGCAGTTCTTC
.	TRBJ1-1	.	TRBV6-2/TRBV6-3	CASSRAGTEAFF	TGTGCCAGCAGTCGAGCCGGGACAGAAGCTTTCTTT
.	TRBJ1-5	.	TRBV6-2/TRBV6-3	CASSYSPGNQPQHF	TGTGCCAGCAGTTACTCTCCGGGCAATCAGCCCCAGCATTTT
.	TRBJ1-1	.	TRBV27	CASSLAGEETEAFF	TGTGCCAGCAGTTTAGCAGGGGAAGAGACTGAAGCTTTCTTT
.	TRBJ2-7	.	TRBV10-3	CATENEGASYEQYF	TGTGCCACTGAAAATGAAGGGGCTTCCTACGAGCAGTACTTC
.	TRBJ1-1	.	TRBV19	CASSKLGAGGANTEAFF	TGTGCCAGTAGTAAGTTAGGGGCGGGGGGTGCAAACACTGAAGCTTTCTTT
few	TRBJ1-4	.	TRBV28	CASSLAGVDEKLFF	TGTGCCAGCAGTTTAGCGGGGGTGGACGAAAAACTGTTTTTT